The 6 T cell receptor beta chains below all came from one sample that was sequenced in a study of T cells in Graves' hyperthyroidism and ophthalmopathy. It was RNA transcripts that yielded the amplified TCR beta CDR3 regions. The TCR CDR3 was amplified in a first-round RT-PCR using the HTBI primer set. Each CDR3 protein is one row after TCRdb ran MiXCR on the multiplex PCR reads. The table shows roughly 380,000 distinct CDR3 sequences, with 15% to 20% occurring only once. The sample taken for sequencing was blood. These receptors all come from a woman aged 40 to 50 with Graves' ophthalmopathy.

The chain combines TRBV6-2 or TRBV6-3 with TRBJ1-1; D is unresolved. Germline V gives CDR1 MNHEY, CDR2 SVGEGT. The V gene lost 5 bases and the J gene lost 9 bases, with 10 bases spanning the gap. This CDR3 has 11 amino acids. In DNA form, the CDR3 reads TGTGCCAGCAGTGTACTGGGCCAAGCTTTCTTT. Amino acids: CASSVLGQAFF.

The chain links TRBV28 to TRBJ1-2; D gene ambiguous. The CDR3 has 15 amino acids. The germline gives CDR1 MDHEN, CDR2 SYDVKM. The V gene lost 5 bases and the J gene lost 0 bases, with 13 bases spanning the gap. CDR3 sequence (DNA): TGTGCCAGCAGTGTCCGGGGTCCAGCTAACTATGGCTACACCTTC. Translating it yields CASSVRGPANYGYTF.

This clonotype occurred many times. This chain uses TRBV30 with TRBJ2-5, with TRBD1 identical over 7 bases. CDR1 is GTSNPN, CDR2 SVGIG, per germline (reference sequence). The CDR3 is 13 amino acids. Germline trimming cut 0 bases from V and 4 bases from J; bases unmatched to any gene: 2. Written as DNA, the CDR3 is TGTGCCTGGAGTGTACCAGGGGGAGAGACCCAGTACTTC. Its translation: CAWSVPGGETQYF.

This clonotype has a count of ten or more. The chain is built from TRBV10-2 and TRBJ2-7; 10 nucleotides align to TRBD2. Germline V gene data show CDR1 as WSHSY and CDR2 as SAAADI. The CDR3 has 16 amino acids. Trimming removed 3 bases from V and 3 bases from J; junction bases left unmatched: 8. This chain's CDR3 is CASSDRRTSGGYEQYF. CDR3 DNA sequence: TGCGCCAGCAGTGATCGCCGGACTAGCGGAGGCTACGAGCAGTACTTC.

In this sample, this clonotype turned up many times. The chain combines TRBV6-5 with TRBJ1-2; D uncertain. V was cut by 2 bases and J by 4 bases, with 8 bases left in between. The CDR3 runs 13 residues. CDR1 is MNHEY, CDR2 SVGAGI, per germline. The CDR3 sequence: CASSYELRYGYTF. In nucleotides, the CDR3 is TGTGCCAGCAGTTACGAGCTACGCTATGGCTACACCTTC.

The V gene is TRBV6-1, the J gene TRBJ1-2; possible D gene TRBD1, 5 bases. The CDR3 covers 15 residues. From germline, CDR1 is MNHNS and CDR2 SASEGT. V was pared by 6 bases and J by 2 bases, with 16 bases between. The CDR3 loop reads CASRERGTINYGYTF. For the CDR3, the DNA is TGTGCCAGCAGGGAGCGCGGGACTATCAACTATGGCTACACCTTC.